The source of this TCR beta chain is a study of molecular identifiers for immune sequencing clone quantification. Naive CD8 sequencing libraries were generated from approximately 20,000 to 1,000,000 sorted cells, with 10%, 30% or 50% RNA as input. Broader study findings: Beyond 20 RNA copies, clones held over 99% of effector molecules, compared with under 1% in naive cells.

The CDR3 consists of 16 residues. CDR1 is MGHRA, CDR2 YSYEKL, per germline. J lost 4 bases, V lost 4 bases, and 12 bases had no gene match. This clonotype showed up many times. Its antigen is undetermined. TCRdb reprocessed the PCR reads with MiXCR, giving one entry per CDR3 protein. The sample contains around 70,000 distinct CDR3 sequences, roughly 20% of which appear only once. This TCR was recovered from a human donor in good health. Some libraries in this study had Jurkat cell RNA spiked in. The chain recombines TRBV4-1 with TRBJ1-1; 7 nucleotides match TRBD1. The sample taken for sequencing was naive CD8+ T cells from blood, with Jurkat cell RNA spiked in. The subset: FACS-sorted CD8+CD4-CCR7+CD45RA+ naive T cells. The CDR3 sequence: CASSLRQGGIGTEAFF. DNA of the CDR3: TGCGCCAGCAGCCTCCGTCAGGGGGGGATTGGCACTGAAGCTTTCTTT.